This T cell receptor (beta chain) was found in a study of early T cells in non-severe SARS-CoV-2 infection. The CDR3 runs 16 residues. CDR1 and CDR2 (germline): SGHAT, FQNNGV. The germline V and J ends were trimmed by 2 bases and 0 bases, with 10 bases remaining between them. This clonotype was detected ten times or more. In the library, individual cDNA molecules carried attached unique molecular identifiers. One entry per CDR3 protein, called by TCRdb with MiXCR from the 5' RACE reads. In the table there are 100,000 to 120,000 distinct CDR3 sequences, around 10% of which are singletons. The sequencing input was whole blood. This clonotype originated in an adult who was a healthcare worker with PCR-confirmed SARS-CoV-2 infection or an uninfected control (not recorded which). The chain is built from TRBV11-2 and TRBJ2-2; perhaps TRBD1 as D (6 bases). The CDR3: CASSLTGRANTGELFF. In DNA, the CDR3 is TGTGCCAGCAGCTTAACAGGGCGGGCGAACACCGGGGAGCTGTTTTTT.